Reported below is one T cell receptor (beta chain). Its antigen is unknown. Nominally healthy donors provided the samples, though records likely missed some immune exposures. The CDR3 length is 14 residues. Germline loops: CDR1 SGHTA, CDR2 FQGNSA. V lost 0 bases and J lost 1, with 4 bases in between. The record originates from a study of cytomegalovirus exposure and HLA in healthy donors. Points from the study as a whole: Through in vitro validation, three CMV-associated chains were shown to be specific for CMV antigens.

PCR amplification relied on 60 Vbeta primers (plus 13 Jbeta primers). Sequencing was performed with immunoSEQ multiplex PCR; in TCRdb, only in-frame clones are kept and a portion is missing. The sample has over 250,000 clones; under 80% are singletons. Material for sequencing was PBMCs. The origin of this receptor is a female donor in good health and CMV-seronegative. The chain couples TRBV7-2 to TRBJ2-1; no clear D. As DNA, the CDR3 is TGTGCCAGCAGCTTAGCGACTTCCTACAATGAGCAGTTCTTC. This codes for CASSLATSYNEQFF.